Below, 6 T cell receptor beta chains from the same sample are listed, as sequenced in a study of T-cell memory formation after mild COVID-19 (dated by TCRdb to the early 2020s). Receptors were amplified or captured by 5' RACE. Sequencing took place on an Illumina NovaSeq 6000. Starting from the raw public reads, TCRdb applied fastp trimming at Q25, assembled clones with MiXCR and retained in-frame beta chains. Rows are unified per CDR3 protein, each entry keeping the most common DNA and genes. The sample table shows roughly 140,000 distinct CDR3 sequences, and 14% to 15% are seen once. The ten largest account for 25% to 30% of the sample. Sequencing was done on a sample of PBMCs or a T cell subset sorted from them (not recorded which). The receptors originated from an adult woman who had mild COVID-19 (a few samples of this study predate the infection). The sample titles of this study are shuffled in the database, so cell type and time point are left out; the donor was told from shared clones.

This clonotype was detected only a few times. CDR3 bases: TGTGCCAGCAGCCCAGGGGGCACGGGCAATCAGCCCCAGCATTTT. As protein: CASSPGGTGNQPQHF. The rearrangement links TRBV27 to TRBJ1-5, with 8 positions matching TRBD1. This CDR3 contains 15 residues. Germline lookup yields CDR1 MNHEY and CDR2 SMNVEV (reference sequence). The J segment lost 2 bases and the V segment lost 6 bases, leaving 6 bases of the junction unmatched.

The V gene is TRBV29-1, the J gene TRBJ2-1; 8 bases match TRBD2. Trimming took 3 bases from V and 0 from J; bases not matched to a gene: 7. CDR3 size: 16 residues. Per the germline V gene, CDR1 is SQVTM and CDR2 is ANQGSEA. The CDR3 sequence is CSVDFSGDSSYNEQFF. The CDR3 nucleotides read TGCAGCGTTGATTTTAGCGGGGATAGCTCCTACAATGAGCAGTTCTTC.

V and J are TRBV7-9 and TRBJ2-3; 7 positions match TRBD1. Germline CDR1 and CDR2: SEHNR and FQNEAQ (reference sequence). The CDR3 spans 12 residues. V dropped 8 bases and J dropped 4; count of bases not matched to a gene: 3. The CDR3: CASDRAPDTQYF. The CDR3 bases are TGTGCCAGCGACAGGGCGCCAGATACGCAGTATTTT.

In this sample, this clonotype turned up a few times. The V call is TRBV11-3, the J call TRBJ2-1; the match to TRBD2 covers 14 bases. The trim removed 1 base at V and 3 bases at J, leaving 5 bases unmatched. This CDR3 has 18 residues. Germline values: CDR1 SGHNT, CDR2 YENEEA. CDR3 coding DNA: TGTGCCAGCAGCTTAGTAGCGGGACTAGCGGGAGACTACAATGAGCAGTTCTTC. Its translation is CASSLVAGLAGDYNEQFF.

This chain uses TRBV6-6 with TRBJ2-1, with TRBD1 identical over 7 bases. Germline values: CDR1 MNHNY, CDR2 SVGAGI (reference sequence). The CDR3 consists of 14 residues. Trimming took 8 bases from V and 4 from J; bases not matched to a gene: 8. CDR3 sequence reads: CASQPGDSYNEQFF. The CDR3 DNA reads TGTGCCAGCCAACCCGGGGACAGTTACAATGAGCAGTTCTTC.

This clonotype was observed a handful of times. The chain employs TRBV28 and TRBJ1-4; 7 nucleotides align to TRBD1. V lost 2 bases to trimming and J lost 12 bases; unmatched junction nucleotides: 6. Germline loops: CDR1 MDHEN, CDR2 SYDVKM. The CDR3 extends over 13 amino acids. The CDR3 DNA follows: TGTGCCAGCAGTTTAACCCTTGGGACAGAACTGTTTTTT. Protein: CASSLTLGTELFF. The variable domain in full, with the rest retrieved from reference TRBV28 and TRBJ1-4, is DVKVTQSSRYLVKRTGEKVFLECVQDMDHENMFWYRQDPGLGLRLIYFSYDVKMKEKGDIPEGYSVSREKKERFSLILESASTNQTSMYLCASSLTLGTELFFGSGTQLSVL.